This T cell receptor (beta chain) was recovered during a study of blood T cell repertoires in COVID-19. Data came from immunoSEQ multiplex PCR; TCRdb stores just in-frame clones and leaves some out. The data contain around 50,000 clones, about nine tenths of them singletons. The CDR3 loop spans 14 amino acids. CDR1 and CDR2 from the germline V gene are MGHRA and YSYEKL. Trimming removed 3 bases from V and 6 bases from J, with 14 bases in between. Material for sequencing was peripheral blood. V usage is TRBV4-1 and J usage is TRBJ1-2; D perhaps matches TRBD1 (6 bases). This sequence originates from a human donor in a cohort sampled during active COVID-19. CDR3 in DNA: TGCGCCAGCAGCCAGGGTAACAGGGTTGATGGCTACACCTTC. The encoded protein is CASSQGNRVDGYTF.